What follows is one T cell receptor (beta chain) and its context. The data derive from a study of radiation and T cells in renal cell carcinoma. This CDR3 has 15 residues. CDR1 and CDR2 (germline): SGHNT, YENEEA. The V gene end was trimmed by 1 base and the J gene end by 5 bases; junction bases not matched to a gene: 5. Noted time point: baseline pretreatment blood. Indicated treatment: 15 Gy SBRT to primary tumor, nephrectomy 4 weeks later. Clones were read by immunoSEQ multiplex PCR, and TCRdb kept only the in-frame ones, dropping some. The repertoire has 45,000 to 65,000 clones, approximately 84% of them found once; the top ten carry 7.3%.

This sequence joins TRBV11-3 and TRBJ2-1, with 7 bases that match TRBD2. The clonotype comes from a man aged 55 to 70 with renal cell carcinoma. The source was blood, collected from a patient whose treatment included radiotherapy and nephrectomy. The CDR3, as DNA: TGTGCCAGCAGCTTAGGACTAGCAGAAGACAATGAGCAGTTCTTC. Amino acid sequence: CASSLGLAEDNEQFF.